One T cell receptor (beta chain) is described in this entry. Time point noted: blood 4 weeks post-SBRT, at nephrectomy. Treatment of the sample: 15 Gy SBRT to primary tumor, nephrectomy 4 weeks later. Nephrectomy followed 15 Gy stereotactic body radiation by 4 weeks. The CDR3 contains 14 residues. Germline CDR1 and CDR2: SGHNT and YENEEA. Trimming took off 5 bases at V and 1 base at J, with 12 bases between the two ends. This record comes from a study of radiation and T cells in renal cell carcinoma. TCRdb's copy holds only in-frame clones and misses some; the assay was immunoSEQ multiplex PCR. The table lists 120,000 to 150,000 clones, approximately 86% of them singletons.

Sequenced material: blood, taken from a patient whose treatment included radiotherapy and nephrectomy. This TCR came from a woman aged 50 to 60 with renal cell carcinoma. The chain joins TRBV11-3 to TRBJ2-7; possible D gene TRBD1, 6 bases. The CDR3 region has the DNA TGTGCCAGCAGCGGGCAGGGGAATTCCTACGAGCAGTACTTC. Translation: CASSGQGNSYEQYF.